The 8 T cell receptor beta chains reported below all come from one sample, sequenced in a study of blood T cell repertoires in COVID-19. Here immunoSEQ multiplex PCR was the method, and the copy in TCRdb shows in-frame clones only, minus some. This table has 65,000 to 75,000 clones, around nine tenths appearing once. Sequences were obtained from peripheral blood. All receptors come from a woman of 80 years or more with active or convalescent COVID-19.

This chain connects TRBV5-1 to TRBJ2-3, with D perhaps TRBD2 (6 bases). V was cut by 5 bases and J by 1 base, with 11 bases left in between. CDR1 SGHRS and CDR2 YFSETQ come from the germline V gene. This CDR3 contains 14 residues. CDR3 nucleotides: TGCGCCAGCAGTTGGGGACTTGGCACAGATACGCAGTATTTT. Encoded protein: CASSWGLGTDTQYF.

The chain combines TRBV20-1 with TRBJ2-3; 7 bases fit TRBD2. V lost 3 bases to trimming and J lost 2 bases; unmatched junction nucleotides: 5. The germline V gene encodes CDR1 DFQATT and CDR2 SNEGSKA (reference sequence). The CDR3 is 14 residues long. The CDR3 DNA reads as TGCAGTGCTAGTGCGGGACTACCCACAGATACGCAGTATTTT. Translating gives CSASAGLPTDTQYF.

This sequence joins TRBV19 and TRBJ2-3, with 8 bases lining up with TRBD2. CDR3 length: 15 residues. CDR1 and CDR2 (germline): LNHDA, SQIVND (reference sequence). Trimming took 6 bases from V and 2 from J; bases not matched to a gene: 7. The CDR3 spells CASRPQAGVTDTQYF. As DNA, the CDR3 is TGTGCCAGTAGACCCCAAGCGGGGGTCACAGATACGCAGTATTTT.

The gene calls are TRBV7-2 and TRBJ2-5, with 8 bases fitting TRBD2. V dropped 0 bases and J dropped 3; count of bases not matched to a gene: 9. The germline V gene has CDR1 SGHTA and CDR2 FQGNSA. This CDR3 contains 17 residues. The CDR3 region has the DNA TGTGCCAGCAGCTTAGCCCCAGCGGGGGCGGGGGAAGAGACCCAGTACTTC. Its protein product is CASSLAPAGAGEETQYF.

The J gene is TRBJ2-3, the V gene TRBV2; 10 bases line up with TRBD1. The CDR3 is 14 residues long. With 4 bases clipped from V and 6 bases from J, the junction kept 4 bases outside the gene matches. CDR1 is SNHLY and CDR2 is FYNNEI in the germline V gene. In DNA, the CDR3 is TGTGCCAGCAGTGCCGGGACAGGGGCCGATACGCAGTATTTT. It codes for CASSAGTGADTQYF.

This chain joins TRBV6-5 and TRBJ2-7, with TRBD1 as a possible D gene (5 bases). The CDR3 sequence is 13 residues long. The germline V and J ends were trimmed by 6 bases and 7 bases, with 16 bases remaining between them. Germline CDR1 MNHEY, CDR2 SVGAGI. CDR3 residues: CASSRTRVLEQYF. CDR3 DNA sequence: TGTGCCAGCAGCCGAACCAGGGTTTTAGAGCAGTACTTC.

The rearrangement joins TRBV7-8 to TRBJ1-1; a weak D match, TRBD1 (5 bases). V gave up 1 base and J gave up 1 base, with 7 bases separating them. Per the germline V gene, CDR1 is SGHVS and CDR2 is FQNEAQ. This CDR3 is built from 14 residues. CDR3 region: CASSLVGQNTEAFF. Written as DNA, the CDR3 is TGTGCCAGCAGCTTAGTAGGACAGAACACTGAAGCTTTCTTT.

This clone occurred once. The chain links TRBV4-1 to TRBJ1-2, with no clear D. The ends were cut back, 6 bases at V and 0 bases at J, with 20 bases in the middle. There are 17 residues in the CDR3. In germline, CDR1 is MGHRA, CDR2 YSYEKL. The CDR3 region has the DNA TGCGCCAGCAGTTCCATCTTCTGGGGAGCCCCTAACTATGGCTACACCTTC. Protein product: CASSSIFWGAPNYGYTF.